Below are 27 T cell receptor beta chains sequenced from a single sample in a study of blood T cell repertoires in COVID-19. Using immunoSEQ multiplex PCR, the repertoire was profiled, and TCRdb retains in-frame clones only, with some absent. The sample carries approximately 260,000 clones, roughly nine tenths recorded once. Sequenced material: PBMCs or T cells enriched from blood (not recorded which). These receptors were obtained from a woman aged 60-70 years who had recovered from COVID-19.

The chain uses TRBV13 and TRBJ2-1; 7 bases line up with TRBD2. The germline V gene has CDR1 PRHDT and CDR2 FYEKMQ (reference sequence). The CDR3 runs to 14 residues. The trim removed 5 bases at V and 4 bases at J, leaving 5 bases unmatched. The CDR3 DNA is TGTGCCAGCAGCCTGAGGCGGGAGTACAATGAGCAGTTCTTC. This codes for CASSLRREYNEQFF.

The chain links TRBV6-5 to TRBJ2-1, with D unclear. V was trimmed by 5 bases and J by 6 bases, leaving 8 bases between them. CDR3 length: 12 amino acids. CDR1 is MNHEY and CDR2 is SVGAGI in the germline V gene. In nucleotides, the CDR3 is TGTGCCAGCAGTAATCCTCTCAATGAGCAGTTCTTC. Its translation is CASSNPLNEQFF.

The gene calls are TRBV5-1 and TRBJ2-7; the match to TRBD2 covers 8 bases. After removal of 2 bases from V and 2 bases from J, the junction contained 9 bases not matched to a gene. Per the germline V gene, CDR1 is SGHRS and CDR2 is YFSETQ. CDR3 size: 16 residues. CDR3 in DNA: TGCGCCAGCAGCTTCACTTTTAGCGGGAAACCCTACGAGCAGTACTTC. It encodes CASSFTFSGKPYEQYF.

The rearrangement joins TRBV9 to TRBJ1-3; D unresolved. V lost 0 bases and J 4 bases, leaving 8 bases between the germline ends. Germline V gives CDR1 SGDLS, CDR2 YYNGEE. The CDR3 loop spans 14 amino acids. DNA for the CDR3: TGTGCCAGCAGCGTAGATTTCGGGGGAAACACCATATATTTT. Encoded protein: CASSVDFGGNTIYF.

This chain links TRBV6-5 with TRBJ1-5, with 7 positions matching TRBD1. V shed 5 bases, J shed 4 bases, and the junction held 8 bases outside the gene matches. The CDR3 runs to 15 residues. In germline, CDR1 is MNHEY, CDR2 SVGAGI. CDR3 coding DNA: TGTGCCAGCAGTAATTGGAGACAGGGTAATCAGCCCCAGCATTTT. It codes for CASSNWRQGNQPQHF.

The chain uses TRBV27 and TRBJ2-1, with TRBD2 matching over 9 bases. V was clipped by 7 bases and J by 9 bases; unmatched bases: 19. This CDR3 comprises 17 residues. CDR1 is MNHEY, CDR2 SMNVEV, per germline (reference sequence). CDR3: CASIPYPGLAGDSEQFF. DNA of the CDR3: TGTGCCAGCATCCCATACCCGGGGTTAGCGGGAGACTCTGAGCAGTTCTTC.

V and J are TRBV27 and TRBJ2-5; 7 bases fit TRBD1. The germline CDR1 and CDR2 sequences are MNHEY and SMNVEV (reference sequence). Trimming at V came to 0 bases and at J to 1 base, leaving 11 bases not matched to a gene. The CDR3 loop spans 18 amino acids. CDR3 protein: CASSLSPTGAGTQETQYF. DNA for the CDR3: TGTGCCAGCAGTTTATCCCCTACAGGGGCCGGGACCCAAGAGACCCAGTACTTC.

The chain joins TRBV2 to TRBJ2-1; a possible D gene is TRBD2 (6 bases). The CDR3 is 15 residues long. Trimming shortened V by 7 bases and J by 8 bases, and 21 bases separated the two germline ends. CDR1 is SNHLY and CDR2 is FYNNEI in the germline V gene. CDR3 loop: CASKSGPGRSHEQFF. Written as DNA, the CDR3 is TGTGCCAGCAAAAGTGGGCCAGGGAGGTCTCATGAGCAGTTCTTC.

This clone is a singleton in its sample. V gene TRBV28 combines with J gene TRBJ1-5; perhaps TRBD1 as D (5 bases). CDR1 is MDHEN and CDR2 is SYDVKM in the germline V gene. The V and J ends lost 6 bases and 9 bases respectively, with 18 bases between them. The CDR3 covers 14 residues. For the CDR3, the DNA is TGTGCCAGCAGGGGGACGGGAGATACGACGCCCCAGCATTTT. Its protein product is CASRGTGDTTPQHF.

The CDR3 region is CASSYSPLYGSYTF. CDR3 DNA sequence: TGTGCCAGCAGTTACTCTCCCTTATACGGGAGCTACACCTTC. The genes are TRBV6-5 and TRBJ1-2; D is ambiguous. CDR3 length: 14 residues. V lost 0 bases, J lost 9 bases, and 14 bases lay in between. Looked up from germline, CDR1 is MNHEY and CDR2 is SVGAGI.

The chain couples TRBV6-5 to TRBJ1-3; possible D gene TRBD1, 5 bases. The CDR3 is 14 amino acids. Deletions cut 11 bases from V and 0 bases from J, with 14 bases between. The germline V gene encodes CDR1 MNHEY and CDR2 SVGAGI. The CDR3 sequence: CAGANPHSGNTIYF. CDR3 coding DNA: TGTGCCGGGGCCAATCCTCACTCTGGAAACACCATATATTTT.

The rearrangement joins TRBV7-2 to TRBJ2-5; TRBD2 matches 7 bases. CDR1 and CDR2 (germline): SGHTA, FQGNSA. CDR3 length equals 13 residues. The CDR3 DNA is TGTGCTAGGAAGGGAGGGTACCAAGAGACCCAGTACTTC. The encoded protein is CARKGGYQETQYF.

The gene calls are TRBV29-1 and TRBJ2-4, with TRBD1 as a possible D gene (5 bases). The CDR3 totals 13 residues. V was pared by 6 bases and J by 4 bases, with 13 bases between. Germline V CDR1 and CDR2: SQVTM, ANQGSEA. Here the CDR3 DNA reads TGCAGCGTCGTCGACAGCCCGAAAAACATTCAGTACTTC. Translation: CSVVDSPKNIQYF. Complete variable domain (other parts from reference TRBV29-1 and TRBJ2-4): SAVISQKPSRDICQRGTSLTIQCQVDSQVTMMFWYRQQPGQSLTLIATANQGSEATYESGFVIDKFPISRPNLTFSTLTVSNMSPEDSSIYLCSVVDSPKNIQYFGAGTRLSVL.

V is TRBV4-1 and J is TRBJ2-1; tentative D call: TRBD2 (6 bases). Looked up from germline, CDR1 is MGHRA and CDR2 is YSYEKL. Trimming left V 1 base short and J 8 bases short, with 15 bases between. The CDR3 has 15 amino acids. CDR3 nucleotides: TGCGCCAGCAGCCAAGGGTCGGGAGTAAGCTATGAGCAGTTCTTC. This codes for CASSQGSGVSYEQFF.

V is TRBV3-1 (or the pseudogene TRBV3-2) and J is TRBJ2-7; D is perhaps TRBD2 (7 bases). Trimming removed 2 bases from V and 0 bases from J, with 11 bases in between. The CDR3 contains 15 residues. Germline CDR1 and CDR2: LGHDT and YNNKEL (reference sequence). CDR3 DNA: TGTGCCAGCAGCCAAACGGGGGGCACCTCCTACGAGCAGTACTTC. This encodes CASSQTGGTSYEQYF.

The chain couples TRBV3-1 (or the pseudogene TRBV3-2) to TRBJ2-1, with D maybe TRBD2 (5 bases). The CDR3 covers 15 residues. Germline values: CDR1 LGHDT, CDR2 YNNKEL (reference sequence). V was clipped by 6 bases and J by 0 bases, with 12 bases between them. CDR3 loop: CASSYGVSSYNEQFF. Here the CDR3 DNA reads TGTGCCAGCAGTTACGGGGTTAGCTCCTACAATGAGCAGTTCTTC.

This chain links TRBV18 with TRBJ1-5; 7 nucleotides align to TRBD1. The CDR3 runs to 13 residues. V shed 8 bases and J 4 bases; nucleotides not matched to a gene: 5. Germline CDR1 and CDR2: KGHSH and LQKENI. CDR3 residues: CASKQGTNQPQHF. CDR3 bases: TGTGCCAGCAAACAGGGGACAAATCAGCCCCAGCATTTT. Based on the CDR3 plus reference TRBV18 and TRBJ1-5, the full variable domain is NAGVMQNPRHLVRRRGQEARLRCSPMKGHSHVYWYRQLPEEGLKFMVYLQKENIIDESGMPKERFSAEFPKEGPSILRIQQVVRGDSAAYFCASKQGTNQPQHFGDGTRLSIL.

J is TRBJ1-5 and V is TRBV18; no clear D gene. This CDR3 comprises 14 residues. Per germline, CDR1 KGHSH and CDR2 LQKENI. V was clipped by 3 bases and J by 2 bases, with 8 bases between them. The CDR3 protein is CASSPDGGNQPQHF. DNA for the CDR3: TGTGCCAGCTCACCCGACGGGGGCAATCAGCCCCAGCATTTT.

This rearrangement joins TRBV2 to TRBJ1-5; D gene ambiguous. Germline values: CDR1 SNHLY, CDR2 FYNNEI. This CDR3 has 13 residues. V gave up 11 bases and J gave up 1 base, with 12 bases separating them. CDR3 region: CAGSRESNQPQHF. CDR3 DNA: TGTGCCGGTTCTAGGGAGAGCAATCAGCCCCAGCATTTT.

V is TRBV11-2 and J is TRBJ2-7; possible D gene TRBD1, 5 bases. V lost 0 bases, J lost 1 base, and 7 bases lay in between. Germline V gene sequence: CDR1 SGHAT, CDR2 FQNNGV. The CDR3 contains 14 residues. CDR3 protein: CASSLEGQSYEQYF. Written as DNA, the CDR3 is TGTGCCAGCAGCTTAGAGGGGCAGTCCTACGAGCAGTACTTC.

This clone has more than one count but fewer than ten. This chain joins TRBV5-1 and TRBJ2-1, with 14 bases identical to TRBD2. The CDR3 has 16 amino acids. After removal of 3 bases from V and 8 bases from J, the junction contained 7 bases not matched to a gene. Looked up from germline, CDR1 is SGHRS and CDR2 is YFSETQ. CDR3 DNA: TGCGCCAGCAGCTCTAGACTAGCGGGAGGGAGCGATGAGCAGTTCTTC. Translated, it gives CASSSRLAGGSDEQFF.

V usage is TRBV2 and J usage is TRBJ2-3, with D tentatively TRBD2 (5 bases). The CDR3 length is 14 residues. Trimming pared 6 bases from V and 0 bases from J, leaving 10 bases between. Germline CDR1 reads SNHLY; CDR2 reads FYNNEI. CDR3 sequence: CASRNRGSTDTQYF. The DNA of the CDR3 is TGTGCCAGCAGGAACCGGGGAAGCACAGATACGCAGTATTTT. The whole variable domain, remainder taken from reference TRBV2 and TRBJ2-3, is EPEVTQTPSHQVTQMGQEVILRCVPISNHLYFYWYRQILGQKVEFLVSFYNNEISEKSEIFDDQFSVERPDGSNFTLKIRSTKLEDSAMYFCASRNRGSTDTQYFGPGTRLTVL.

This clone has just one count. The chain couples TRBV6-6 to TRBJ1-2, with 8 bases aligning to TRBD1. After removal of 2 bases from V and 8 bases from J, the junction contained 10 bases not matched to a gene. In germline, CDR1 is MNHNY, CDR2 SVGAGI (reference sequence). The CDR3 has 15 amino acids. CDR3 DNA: TGTGCCAGCAGTTACCCTACCGGACAGGGAGGGGGCTACACCTTC. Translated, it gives CASSYPTGQGGGYTF.

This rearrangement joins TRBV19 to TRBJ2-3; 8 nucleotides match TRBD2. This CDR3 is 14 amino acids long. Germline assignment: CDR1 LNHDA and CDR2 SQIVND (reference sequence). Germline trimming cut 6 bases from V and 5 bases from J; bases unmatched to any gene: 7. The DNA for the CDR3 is TGTGCCAGTAGGGGTCGGGGGGGAGGAGATACGCAGTATTTT. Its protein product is CASRGRGGGDTQYF.

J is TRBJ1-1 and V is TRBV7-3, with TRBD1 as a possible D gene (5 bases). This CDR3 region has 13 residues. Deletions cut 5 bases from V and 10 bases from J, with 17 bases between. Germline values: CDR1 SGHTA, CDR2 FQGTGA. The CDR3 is CASSPTEGLPAFF. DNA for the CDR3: TGTGCCAGCAGCCCCACGGAGGGACTACCAGCTTTCTTT.

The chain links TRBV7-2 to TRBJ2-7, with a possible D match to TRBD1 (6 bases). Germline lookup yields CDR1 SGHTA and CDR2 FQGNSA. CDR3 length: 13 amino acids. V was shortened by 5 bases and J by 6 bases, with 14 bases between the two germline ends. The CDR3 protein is CASSAHTGTEQYF. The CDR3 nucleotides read TGTGCCAGCAGCGCCCATACAGGGACCGAGCAGTACTTC.

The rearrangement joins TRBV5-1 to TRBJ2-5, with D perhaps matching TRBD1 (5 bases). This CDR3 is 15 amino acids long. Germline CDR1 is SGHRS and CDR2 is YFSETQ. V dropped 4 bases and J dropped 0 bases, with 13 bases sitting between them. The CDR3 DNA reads TGCGCCAGCAGCCGTCTTGGACATTACCAAGAGACCCAGTACTTC. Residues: CASSRLGHYQETQYF.